The 2 T cell receptor beta chains given below trace back to one sample, sequenced in a study of PD-L1 blockade in urothelial cancer. Time point denoted: pretreatment peripheral blood. Profiled with immunoSEQ multiplex PCR; TCRdb holds only in-frame clones, not every one. The sample lists 70,000 to 75,000 clones; roughly 84% were seen once. Sequencing used PBMCs, obtained around atezolizumab (anti-PD-L1) treatment. The receptors were sampled from a woman aged 70-85 years with urothelial cancer.

Only a few counts were recorded for this clone. V is TRBV6-1 and J is TRBJ1-2, with a possible D match to TRBD1 (5 bases). The germline CDR1 and CDR2 sequences are MNHNS and SASEGT. The CDR3 totals 13 residues. Deletions cut 3 bases from V and 6 bases from J, with 11 bases between. The chain's CDR3 is CASSDRAGNGYTF. The DNA of the CDR3 is TGTGCCAGCAGTGACAGGGCGGGAAATGGCTACACCTTC.

A word on this clone: Mismatch with germline at one junction end may stem from a read error. J is TRBJ1-1 and V is TRBV7-3, with D perhaps matching TRBD1 (5 bases). From germline, CDR1 is SGHTA and CDR2 FQGTGA. CDR3 size: 14 residues. Written as DNA, the CDR3 is TGTGCCAGCAGCTTACTGGGGCTGAAGACTGAAGCTTTCTTT. It yields the protein CASSLLGLKTEAFF.